Included here is one TCR beta chain sequence, with context. Assay: immunoSEQ multiplex PCR; the TCRdb copy retains only in-frame clones and omits some. Among about 490,000 clones listed, 79% were seen once. This sample was taken from a study of shared clonotypes between healthy human individuals. In germline, CDR1 is KGHSH, CDR2 LQKENI. CDR3 length: 16 residues. Trimming pared 2 bases from V and 0 bases from J, leaving 13 bases between. Every donor was a Caucasian adult from Nashville, Tennessee. This sequence joins TRBV18 and TRBJ1-2, with a weak D call TRBD1 (5 bases). What was sequenced was PBMCs. The sequence came from a middle-aged woman in good health. Some clones in this sample may be carry-over from other donors' samples. As DNA, the CDR3 is TGTGCCAGCTCACCAATCACAGGAGGTACTAACTATGGCTACACCTTC. Amino acids: CASSPITGGTNYGYTF. Based on the CDR3 plus reference TRBV18 and TRBJ1-2, the full variable domain is NAGVMQNPRHLVRRRGQEARLRCSPMKGHSHVYWYRQLPEEGLKFMVYLQKENIIDESGMPKERFSAEFPKEGPSILRIQQVVRGDSAAYFCASSPITGGTNYGYTFGSGTRLTVV.